Listed below are T cell receptor beta chains from one sample, sequenced in a study of molecular identifiers for immune sequencing clone quantification. TCRdb re-called the PCR reads with MiXCR, one entry per CDR3 protein. The sample records nearly 650,000 distinct CDR3 sequences, over 25% being singletons. The sample was naive CD8+ T cells from blood, with Jurkat cell RNA spiked in. The source is a human donor in good health. Some libraries in this study had Jurkat cell RNA spiked in. CDR3s include the opening cysteine and the closing phenylalanine or tryptophan. D genes are given only for firm matches. Size is stated for part of the rows, as once, few or many counts, or as a class when the clone is expanded.

TRBJ1-1,.,TRBV12-3/TRBV12-4,.,CASSESGPRTEAFF,TGTGCCAGCAGCGAATCGGGGCCCCGGACTGAAGCTTTCTTT
TRBJ1-1,few,TRBV7-6,TRBD1,CASSPGGLTDEAFF,TGTGCCAGCAGCCCAGGGGGTTTGACAGATGAAGCTTTCTTT
TRBJ1-5,few,TRBV28,.,CASSLGAGGPQQF,TGTGCCAGCAGTTTAGGGGCCGGGGGGCCCCAGCAGTTT
TRBJ1-5,many,TRBV12-3/TRBV12-4,.,CASSASQPQHF,TGTGCCAGCAGCGCCTCTCAGCCCCAGCATTTT
TRBJ1-2,.,TRBV5-5,.,CASSLDHFNYGYTF,TGTGCCAGCAGCTTGGATCACTTTAACTATGGCTACACCTTC
TRBJ1-6,.,TRBV12-3/TRBV12-4,TRBD1,CASSLVVGGSSPLHF,TGTGCCAGCAGTTTAGTTGTAGGGGGCAGTTCACCCCTCCACTTT
TRBJ1-6,few,TRBV27,TRBD1,CASSLMAGTGNSPLHF,TGTGCCAGCAGTTTAATGGCGGGGACAGGGAATTCACCCCTCCACTTT
TRBJ1-5,few,TRBV28,.,CASSFFINQPQHF,TGTGCCAGCAGTTTTTTTATCAATCAGCCCCAGCATTTT
TRBJ1-5,.,TRBV19,.,CASIGGDQPQHF,TGTGCCAGTATAGGGGGAGATCAGCCCCAGCATTTT
TRBJ2-7,few,TRBV28,.,CASSLWGEYYEQYF,TGTGCCAGCAGTTTATGGGGGGAATACTACGAGCAGTACTTC
TRBJ1-1,few,TRBV13,.,CASSLGQGFSEAFF,TGTGCCAGCAGCTTAGGACAGGGTTTCTCTGAAGCTTTCTTT
TRBJ2-7,.,TRBV28,TRBD2,CAGSLFSGAFYEQYF,TGTGCCGGCAGTTTATTTAGCGGGGCCTTCTACGAGCAGTACTTC
TRBJ2-3,.,TRBV18,TRBD2,CARSLPTSACTDPQYF,TGTGCCCGCTCACTCCCGACTAGCGCATGCACAGATCCGCAGTATTTT
TRBJ2-5,.,TRBV20-1,TRBD1,CSARDSLGQVQETQYF,TGCAGTGCTAGAGATAGCCTCGGACAGGTCCAAGAGACCCAGTACTTC
TRBJ2-2,many,TRBV7-9,.,CASRIDEGELFF,TGTGCCAGCAGGATAGACGAGGGAGAGCTGTTTTTT
TRBJ1-5,.,TRBV28,.,CASSPQGFNQPQHF,TGTGCCAGCAGTCCACAGGGTTTCAATCAGCCCCAGCATTTT
TRBJ2-5,few,TRBV30,.,CAWSSETQYF,TGTGCCTGGAGTTCGGAGACCCAGTACTTC
TRBJ1-1,.,TRBV12-3/TRBV12-4,TRBD1,CASITGGDTEAFF,TGTGCCAGCATTACAGGGGGTGACACTGAAGCTTTCTTT
TRBJ2-1,.,TRBV7-9,TRBD2,CASRARGGLGNEQFF,TGTGCCAGCAGAGCGCGGGGGGGTCTGGGGAATGAGCAGTTCTTC
TRBJ2-7,.,TRBV7-9,.,CASSERDTYEQYF,TGTGCCAGCAGCGAAAGGGACACCTACGAGCAGTACTTC
TRBJ2-1,.,TRBV12-3/TRBV12-4,.,CASARGYDEQFF,TGTGCCAGCGCTCGTGGGTACGATGAGCAGTTCTTC
TRBJ2-5,many,TRBV5-1,TRBD2,CASSIRSGTSGGAQETQYF,TGCGCCAGCAGCATACGATCTGGGACTAGCGGGGGAGCTCAAGAGACCCAGTACTTC
TRBJ1-6,few,TRBV27,.,CASSRSSYNSPLHF,TGTGCCAGCAGTAGGAGCTCCTATAATTCACCCCTCCACTTT
TRBJ2-7,.,TRBV27,.,CASSVDTNYEQYF,TGTGCCAGCAGTGTAGACACCAACTACGAGCAGTACTTC
TRBJ1-5,many,TRBV6-5,.,CARPTEGQHQVWGNQPQHF,TGTGCCAGACCAACAGAGGGGCAGCACCAAGTCTGGGGCAATCAGCCCCAGCATTTT
TRBJ2-2,.,TRBV6-1,.,CASSERAGGLFF,TGTGCCAGCAGTGAAAGGGCCGGGGGGCTGTTTTTT
TRBJ2-1,few,TRBV5-6,.,CASIDTGSDNEQFF,TGTGCCAGCATCGACACCGGGAGTGACAATGAGCAGTTCTTC
TRBJ2-2,.,TRBV5-1,.,CASSLTGRPSNTGELFF,TGCGCCAGCAGCCTAACCGGTAGACCTTCGAACACCGGGGAGCTGTTTTTT
TRBJ2-1,.,TRBV20-1,TRBD2,CSAPTLGGRITNEQFF,TGCAGTGCTCCAACGTTGGGAGGGAGGATTACCAATGAGCAGTTCTTC
TRBJ2-4,.,TRBV19,.,CASSRETRGLNIQYF,TGTGCCAGTAGTCGGGAAACCAGGGGCTTAAACATTCAGTACTTC
TRBJ2-7,.,TRBV6-2/TRBV6-3,TRBD2,CASSYPASGRAYEQYF,TGTGCCAGCAGTTACCCTGCTAGCGGGAGGGCCTACGAGCAGTACTTC
TRBJ2-7,few,TRBV10-3,.,CAISETLYEQYF,TGTGCCATCAGTGAGACACTTTACGAGCAGTACTTC
TRBJ2-2,many,TRBV6-5,.,CASSYGIYTGELFF,TGTGCCAGCAGTTACGGGATCTACACCGGGGAGCTGTTTTTT
TRBJ2-3,.,TRBV6-5,.,CASSYSGRQGTTDTQYF,TGTGCCAGCAGTTACTCAGGGCGCCAGGGGACCACAGATACGCAGTATTTT
TRBJ1-4,few,TRBV5-6,.,CASSLSNEKLFF,TGTGCCAGCAGCCTCTCCAATGAAAAACTGTTTTTT
TRBJ2-2,.,TRBV6-2/TRBV6-3,.,CASGIASGELFF,TGTGCCAGCGGGATTGCGTCCGGGGAGCTGTTTTTT
TRBJ2-7,.,TRBV27,.,CASSPTGALYEQHF,TGTGCCAGCAGTCCTACCGGGGCACTCTACGAGCAGCACTTC
TRBJ2-3,.,TRBV3-1,TRBD1,CASKPGTGPTDTQYF,TGTGCCAGCAAACCCGGGACAGGGCCCACAGATACGCAGTATTTT
TRBJ2-3,many,TRBV13,TRBD2,CASSLGVAGGTDTQYF,TGTGCCAGCAGCCTCGGCGTCGCGGGAGGAACTGATACGCAGTATTTT
TRBJ2-2,few,TRBV20-1,TRBD1,CSARVGGSVTGELFF,TGCAGTGCCAGGGTAGGGGGCTCAGTCACCGGGGAGCTGTTTTTT
TRBJ1-3,.,TRBV20-1,.,CSAGGGSGNTIYF,TGCAGTGCTGGGGGGGGCTCTGGAAACACCATATATTTT
TRBJ2-7,.,TRBV27,.,CASSSGLTGYEQYF,TGTGCCAGCAGTTCTGGGCTAACGGGCTACGAGCAGTACTTC